This TCR beta chain was found in a study of shared clonotypes between healthy human individuals. The naive CD8 subset, CD45RO-negative cells positively selected for CCR7, excluded terminally differentiated effector memory CD45RA+ cells. Produced via immunoSEQ multiplex PCR; TCRdb's table is partial and in-frame only. This sample has 1.5 million to 2.5 million clones, with about 95% found just once. The germline gives CDR1 WNHNN, CDR2 SYGVQD (reference sequence). The CDR3 has 15 residues. Sequencing was performed on naive CD8+ T cells sorted from blood. The chain is built from TRBV10-1 and TRBJ2-1; 10 bases map to TRBD2. The sequence came from a man between 18 and 29 years old in good health. Here the CDR3 DNA reads TGCTCGATACCCGGGGCTAGCGGGAGAGAAAGTGAGCAGTTCTTC. Its translation: CSIPGASGRESEQFF.